These 25 T cell receptor beta chains originate from one sample sequenced in a study of blood T cell repertoires in COVID-19. Some clones are missing from TCRdb's copy, which holds only in-frame ones; the method was immunoSEQ multiplex PCR. The repertoire consists of around 71,000 clones, with roughly 82% occurring once and the leading ten covering 25% to 30%. The sample comprised peripheral blood. The receptors shown here come from an elderly woman with active or convalescent COVID-19.

This clone was observed once. The chain uses TRBV5-1 and TRBJ1-2; D is unclear. Germline V gene sequence: CDR1 SGHRS, CDR2 YFSETQ. The CDR3 extends over 14 amino acids. The V gene lost 3 bases and the J gene lost 4 bases, with 13 bases spanning the gap. The CDR3 region is CASSSDTTSYGYTF. Here the CDR3 DNA reads TGCGCCAGCAGCTCAGATACGACATCCTATGGCTACACCTTC.

V and J are TRBV10-3 and TRBJ2-3; TRBD2 matches 13 bases. V gave up 6 bases and J gave up 4 bases; unmatched junction bases: 7. Germline loops: CDR1 ENHRY, CDR2 SYGVKD. The CDR3 length is 16 residues. CDR3 region: CAISQLAGGRSDTQYF. For the CDR3, the DNA is TGTGCCATCAGCCAACTAGCGGGGGGGCGGTCAGATACGCAGTATTTT.

The chain is built from TRBV11-2 and TRBJ2-3, with D unresolved. The V gene's germline CDR1 is SGHAT and CDR2 FQNNGV. Deletions cut 5 bases from V and 14 bases from J, with 17 bases between. There are 12 residues in the CDR3. Here the CDR3 reads CASSPTAGAAYF. The CDR3 bases are TGTGCCAGCAGCCCGACCGCCGGTGCGGCGTATTTT.

This clone turned up a few times. V is TRBV25-1 and J is TRBJ2-1; 7 positions match TRBD1. This CDR3 region has 14 residues. CDR1 and CDR2 from the germline V gene are MGHDK and SYGVNS. With V trimmed by 1 base and J by 7 bases, 4 bases remained unmatched. CDR3 nucleotides: TGTGCCAGCAGTGAATGGGACAGTGGGAATGAGCAGTTCTTC. It codes for CASSEWDSGNEQFF.

The table lists this clone with a count of one. The chain is built from TRBV4-3 and TRBJ1-2; the D is unclear. Trimming shortened V by 1 base and J by 1 base, and 7 bases separated the two germline ends. Germline values: CDR1 LGHNA, CDR2 YSLEER. The CDR3 is 14 amino acids. CDR3 in DNA: TGCGCCAGCAGCCAAGGGAGGAGTAACTATGGCTACACCTTC. Translated, it gives CASSQGRSNYGYTF.

At least ten counts were recorded for this clone. The genes are TRBV5-6 and TRBJ2-5; D is possibly TRBD2 (5 bases). The germline V gene encodes CDR1 SGHDT and CDR2 YYEEEE. The ends were cut back, 6 bases at V and 0 bases at J, with 9 bases in the middle. This CDR3 has 13 amino acids. CDR3 protein: CASTPGNQETQYF. Here the CDR3 DNA reads TGTGCCAGCACCCCGGGGAACCAAGAGACCCAGTACTTC.

CDR3: CASGRNNEKLFF. The CDR3 region has the DNA TGTGCCAGCGGGAGGAATAATGAAAAACTGTTTTTT. This chain connects TRBV2 to TRBJ1-4; D is unclear. This CDR3 comprises 12 residues. V lost 8 bases and J lost 4, with 8 bases in between. Germline V CDR1 and CDR2: SNHLY, FYNNEI.

V is TRBV6-2 or TRBV6-3 and J is TRBJ2-5; D remains ambiguous. Germline-derived CDR1 and CDR2 are MNHEY and SVGEGT. V was pared by 6 bases and J by 7 bases, with 9 bases between. The CDR3 sequence is 11 residues long. The CDR3, as DNA: TGTGCCAGCAGCCTTCAGGCGACCCAGTACTTC. Residues: CASSLQATQYF.

The V gene is TRBV3-1 (or the pseudogene TRBV3-2), the J gene TRBJ2-7; tentatively, D is TRBD1 (6 bases). The CDR3 sequence is 13 residues long. Per germline, CDR1 LGHDT and CDR2 YNNKEL (reference sequence). With 6 bases removed from V and 3 bases from J, the gap between germline ends came to 12 bases. DNA of the CDR3: TGTGCCAGCAGGATACAGGGCCACTACGAGCAGTACTTC. Translating gives CASRIQGHYEQYF.

The chain links TRBV19 to TRBJ2-5; 13 bases are a match to TRBD2. Per germline, CDR1 LNHDA and CDR2 SQIVND (reference sequence). V lost 3 bases to trimming and J lost 7 bases; unmatched junction nucleotides: 8. This CDR3 spans 16 amino acids. The CDR3, as DNA: TGTGCCAGTAGTATTCCCGGGACTAGCGGGGTAGGGACCCAGTACTTC. As protein: CASSIPGTSGVGTQYF.

V usage is TRBV7-2 and J usage is TRBJ1-1, with 9 positions matching TRBD1. The trim removed 3 bases at V and 3 bases at J, leaving 5 bases unmatched. CDR3 length: 15 residues. Germline V gene data show CDR1 as SGHTA and CDR2 as FQGNSA. CDR3 DNA sequence: TGTGCCAGCAGCTTGTACGGACAGGGGTACACTGAAGCTTTCTTT. This sequence encodes CASSLYGQGYTEAFF.

The chain carries TRBV14 and TRBJ2-3; tentatively, D is TRBD2 (6 bases). CDR1 SGHDN and CDR2 FVKESK come from the germline V gene. The CDR3 extends over 14 amino acids. Trimming removed 2 bases from V and 5 bases from J, with 11 bases in between. The CDR3 DNA follows: TGTGCCAGCAGCCAATACGGGGAGGAAGATACGCAGTATTTT. Amino acids: CASSQYGEEDTQYF.

The chain uses TRBV25-1 and TRBJ2-5, with TRBD1 matching 8 bases. Trimming took 2 bases from V and 5 from J; bases not matched to a gene: 1. The CDR3 spans 13 residues. The germline gives CDR1 MGHDK, CDR2 SYGVNS. Here the CDR3 DNA reads TGTGCCAGCAGTGAACAGGGGGCGGAGACCCAGTACTTC. Amino acids: CASSEQGAETQYF.

This clone was seen just once. The chain recombines TRBV9 with TRBJ2-3; no clear D. The CDR3 has 13 residues. V was cut by 3 bases and J by 6 bases, with 11 bases left in between. Germline CDR1 SGDLS, CDR2 YYNGEE. CDR3 residues: CASSENPGDTQYF. DNA for the CDR3: TGTGCCAGCAGCGAAAATCCCGGGGATACGCAGTATTTT.

Comments on this clone: With a far larger clone one base away, a read error is the likely cause. This same CDR3 is encoded by further DNA sequences in the sample. V usage is TRBV7-9 and J usage is TRBJ2-3; TRBD2 aligns across 8 bases. The CDR3 runs to 15 residues. Germline assignment: CDR1 SEHNR and CDR2 FQNEAQ (reference sequence). J gave up 7 bases and V 1 base, and 7 bases lay outside the gene matches. The CDR3 DNA reads as TGTGCCAGCAGCTTAGAACGGGGGGGGGCCCATACGCAGTATTTT. Translated, it gives CASSLERGGAHTQYF.

The V and J genes are TRBV7-2 and TRBJ2-1; TRBD2 might be the D (6 bases). Germline-derived CDR1 and CDR2 are SGHTA and FQGNSA. V was shortened by 1 base and J by 7 bases, with 14 bases between the two germline ends. The CDR3 sequence is 15 residues long. The CDR3 loop reads CASSLGGDSQNEQFF. The CDR3 DNA reads TGTGCCAGCAGCTTAGGGGGGGACTCTCAGAATGAGCAGTTCTTC.

The chain has TRBV6-5 and TRBJ1-2; perhaps TRBD1 as D (6 bases). Germline loops: CDR1 MNHEY, CDR2 SVGAGI. Trimming left V 6 bases short and J 4 bases short, with 12 bases between. The CDR3 runs 13 residues. The CDR3 is CASRETGIYGYTF. The CDR3 DNA reads TGTGCCAGCAGGGAGACAGGAATCTATGGCTACACCTTC.

The chain carries TRBV5-1 and TRBJ2-3, with TRBD2 as a possible D gene (6 bases). The CDR3 has 14 amino acids. Trimming removed 6 bases at V and 2 bases at J, with 13 bases between. Germline CDR1 reads SGHRS; CDR2 reads YFSETQ. The CDR3 DNA reads as TGCGCCAGCACCAGAGGGGACTCCACAGATACGCAGTATTTT. Encoded protein: CASTRGDSTDTQYF.

In this sample, this clone turned up a few times. The rearrangement links TRBV13 to TRBJ1-6; 9 bases line up with TRBD1. J lost 10 bases, V lost 5 bases, and 15 bases had no gene match. This CDR3 spans 17 amino acids. The germline gives CDR1 PRHDT, CDR2 FYEKMQ (reference sequence). The CDR3 DNA is TGTGCCAGCAGCGCAACCGGGACAGGGAAATTTATCTCACCCCTCCACTTT. Translation: CASSATGTGKFISPLHF.

The chain employs TRBV6-5 and TRBJ2-5, with 11 bases fitting TRBD1. The V and J ends lost 6 bases and 3 bases, in that order; junction bases with no gene match: 6. Germline CDR1 is MNHEY and CDR2 is SVGAGI. The CDR3 loop spans 15 amino acids. Here the CDR3 DNA reads TGTGCCAGCAGCCCGGGACAGGGGGTGGAAGAGACCCAGTACTTC. It specifies CASSPGQGVEETQYF.

The chain employs TRBV7-9 and TRBJ1-2; 8 bases map to TRBD1. CDR3 length equals 15 residues. J was trimmed by 4 bases and V by 5 bases; bases with no gene match: 9. Germline assignment: CDR1 SEHNR and CDR2 FQNEAQ (reference sequence). The DNA of the CDR3 is TGTGCCAGCAGCAGGACAGGGTCCGAGGCCTATGGCTACACCTTC. Amino acid sequence: CASSRTGSEAYGYTF.

The chain has TRBV5-5 and TRBJ2-7; 7 nucleotides match TRBD2. This CDR3 region has 16 residues. V was clipped by 4 bases and J by 1 base; unmatched bases: 11. Germline CDR1 reads SGHKS; CDR2 reads YYEKEE (reference sequence). This CDR3 is CASSPRTSLNSYEQYF. The CDR3 coding sequence is TGTGCCAGCAGCCCTAGGACTAGTCTAAATTCCTACGAGCAGTACTTC.

V gene TRBV19 combines with J gene TRBJ1-2; 9 bases are a match to TRBD1. This CDR3 comprises 13 residues. Trimming at V came to 7 bases and at J to 8 bases, leaving 8 bases not matched to a gene. CDR1 is LNHDA, CDR2 SQIVND, per germline (reference sequence). The CDR3 sequence: CASNLQGAQGYTF. CDR3 DNA sequence: TGTGCCAGTAACTTACAGGGGGCGCAAGGCTACACCTTC.

The chain combines TRBV7-2 with TRBJ1-2, with a tentative D call TRBD1 (5 bases). This CDR3 is 12 amino acids long. With 5 bases removed from V and 8 bases from J, the gap between germline ends came to 12 bases. CDR1 is SGHTA, CDR2 FQGNSA, per germline. CDR3 DNA: TGTGCCAGCAGCCCTTCAGGGCAAGGCTACACCTTC. Amino acid sequence: CASSPSGQGYTF.

This clone was observed a single time. CDR3 sequence: CASSFLNTEAFF. The CDR3 DNA follows: TGTGCCAGCAGCTTCTTGAACACTGAAGCTTTCTTT. V gene TRBV5-4 combines with J gene TRBJ1-1; the D is unclear. This CDR3 has 12 amino acids. V lost 2 bases to trimming and J lost 0 bases, with 2 bases between them. Germline CDR1 and CDR2: SGHNT and YYREEE (reference sequence).